Sequencing of this T cell receptor beta chain was carried out in a study of cytomegalovirus exposure and HLA in healthy donors. Study conclusions and caveats: Earlier analysis found most TCR beta V segments productive about 87% or about 30% of the time. The investigators catalogued 150 to 200 TCR beta chains as cytomegalovirus-associated.

With regard to this clone: Its matching antigen is unknown.

60 Vbeta and 13 Jbeta primers were used in PCR. Here immunoSEQ multiplex PCR was the method, and the copy in TCRdb shows in-frame clones only, minus some. The sample lists 80,000 to 95,000 clones, approximately 89% occurring once. All the people who gave samples were healthy bone marrow donors. Germline V gives CDR1 SGHNT, CDR2 YYREEE (reference sequence). Trimming shortened V by 0 bases and J by 4 bases, and 7 bases separated the two germline ends. The CDR3 is 13 amino acids. This clonotype originated in a man younger than 40 in good health and CMV-seropositive. Source material: PBMCs. The chain joins TRBV5-4 to TRBJ1-2; D ambiguous. CDR3 sequence (DNA): TGTGCCAGCAGCTTGGCCTCAGTCTATGGCTACACCTTC. Its protein is CASSLASVYGYTF.